This T cell receptor beta chain was documented in a study of blood T cell repertoires in COVID-19. Study in general: Samples taken during acute and convalescent COVID-19 were collected in the United States, Italy and Spain. In each case, the material was cDNA or gDNA derived from T cells, B-cell-depleted T cells, or PBMCs.

Original processing methods: Cell counts per sample came from amplifying reference gene primers. Libraries were prepared by immunoSEQ multiplex PCR; TCRdb keeps only in-frame clonotypes and omits some of them. Clone size and V and J calls were adopted from that table, with D and trimming inferred from the DNA. The table includes tens of thousands of clones, 90% detected once. Unmatched junction bases numbered 3, after V lost 5 bases and J lost 3 bases. This CDR3 region has 13 residues. The chain is built from TRBV12-3 or TRBV12-4 and TRBJ1-1, with 7 bases matching TRBD1. The sequence was obtained from a woman in her sixties with active COVID-19. Sequenced material: peripheral blood. The CDR3 DNA is TGTGCCAGCAGTCGGGACAGCCACACTGAAGCTTTCTTT. Protein: CASSRDSHTEAFF.